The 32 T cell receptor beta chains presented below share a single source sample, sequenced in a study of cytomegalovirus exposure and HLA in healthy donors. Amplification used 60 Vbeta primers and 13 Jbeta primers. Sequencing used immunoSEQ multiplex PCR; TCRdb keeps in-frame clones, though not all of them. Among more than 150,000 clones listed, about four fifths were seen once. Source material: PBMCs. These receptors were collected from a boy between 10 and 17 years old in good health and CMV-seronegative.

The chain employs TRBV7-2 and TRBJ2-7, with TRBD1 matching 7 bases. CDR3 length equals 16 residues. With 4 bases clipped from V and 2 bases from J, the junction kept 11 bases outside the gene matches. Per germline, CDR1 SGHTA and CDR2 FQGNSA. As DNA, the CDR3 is TGTGCCAGCAGCTCTTTAGACAGGGTTGTCGCCTACGAGCAGTACTTC. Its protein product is CASSSLDRVVAYEQYF.

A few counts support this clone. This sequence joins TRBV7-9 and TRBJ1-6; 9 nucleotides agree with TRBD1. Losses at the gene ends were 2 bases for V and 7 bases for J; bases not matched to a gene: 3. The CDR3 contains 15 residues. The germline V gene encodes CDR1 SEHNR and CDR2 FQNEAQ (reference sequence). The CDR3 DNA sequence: TGTGCCAGCAGCTTAAGGGACAGGGACAATTCACCCCTCCACTTT. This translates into CASSLRDRDNSPLHF.

CDR3: CASSTGGGTGELFF. CDR3 nucleotides: TGCGCCAGCAGTACAGGGGGAGGAACCGGGGAGCTGTTTTTT. The chain uses TRBV10-1 and TRBJ2-2, with 8 bases that match TRBD1. Germline V CDR1 and CDR2: WNHNN, SYGVQD (reference sequence). This CDR3 is 14 amino acids long. Trimming cost V 5 bases and J 5 bases; bases outside gene matches: 4.

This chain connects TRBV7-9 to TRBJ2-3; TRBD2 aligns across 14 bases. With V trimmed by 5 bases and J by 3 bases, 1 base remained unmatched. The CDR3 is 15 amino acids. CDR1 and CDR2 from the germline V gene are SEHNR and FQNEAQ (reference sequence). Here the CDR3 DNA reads TGTGCCAGCAGCCGGACTAGCGGGGGGACAGATACGCAGTATTTT. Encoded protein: CASSRTSGGTDTQYF.

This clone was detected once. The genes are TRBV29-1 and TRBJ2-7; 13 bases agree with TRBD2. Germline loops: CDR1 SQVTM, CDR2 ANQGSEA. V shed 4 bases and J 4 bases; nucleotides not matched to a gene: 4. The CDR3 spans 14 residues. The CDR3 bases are TGCAGCGTTGTACTAGCGGGGGGGATATACGAGCAGTACTTC. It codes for CSVVLAGGIYEQYF.

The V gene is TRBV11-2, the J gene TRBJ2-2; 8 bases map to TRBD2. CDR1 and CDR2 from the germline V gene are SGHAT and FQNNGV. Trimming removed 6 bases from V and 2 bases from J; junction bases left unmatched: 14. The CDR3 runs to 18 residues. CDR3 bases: TGTGCCAGCAGTTTCCGCTGGGGAGCGGGAGAAAACACCGGGGAGCTGTTTTTT. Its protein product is CASSFRWGAGENTGELFF.

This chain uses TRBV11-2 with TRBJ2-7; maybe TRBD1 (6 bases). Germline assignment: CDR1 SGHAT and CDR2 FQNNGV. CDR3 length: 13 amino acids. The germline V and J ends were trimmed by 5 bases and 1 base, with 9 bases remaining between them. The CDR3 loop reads CASSTGTSYEQYF. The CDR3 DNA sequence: TGTGCCAGCAGCACCGGGACATCCTACGAGCAGTACTTC.

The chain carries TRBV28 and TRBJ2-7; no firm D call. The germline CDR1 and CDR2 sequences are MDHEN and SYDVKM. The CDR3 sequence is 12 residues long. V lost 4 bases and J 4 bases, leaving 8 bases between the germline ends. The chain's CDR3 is CASSYKFYEQYF. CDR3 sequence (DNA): TGTGCCAGCAGTTACAAGTTTTACGAGCAGTACTTC.

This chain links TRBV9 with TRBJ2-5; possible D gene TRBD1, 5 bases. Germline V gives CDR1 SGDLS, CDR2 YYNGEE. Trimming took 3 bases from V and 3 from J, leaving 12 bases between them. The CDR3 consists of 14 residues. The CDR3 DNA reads TGTGCCAGCAGCGGAACAGGAGCTAAAGAGACCCAGTACTTC. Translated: CASSGTGAKETQYF.

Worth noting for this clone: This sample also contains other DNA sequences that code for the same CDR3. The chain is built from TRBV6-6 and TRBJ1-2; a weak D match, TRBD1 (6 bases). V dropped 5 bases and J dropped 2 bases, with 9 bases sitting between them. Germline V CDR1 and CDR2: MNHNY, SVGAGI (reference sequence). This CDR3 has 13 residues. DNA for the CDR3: TGTGCCAGCAGTCTAGGACAGAACTATGGCTACACCTTC. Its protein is CASSLGQNYGYTF.

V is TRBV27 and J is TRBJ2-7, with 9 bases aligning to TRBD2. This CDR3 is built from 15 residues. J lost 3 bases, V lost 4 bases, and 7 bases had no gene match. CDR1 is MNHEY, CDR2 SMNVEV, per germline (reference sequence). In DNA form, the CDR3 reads TGTGCCAGCAGTTCCCCGGGACTAGCACGCTACGAGCAGTACTTC. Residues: CASSSPGLARYEQYF.

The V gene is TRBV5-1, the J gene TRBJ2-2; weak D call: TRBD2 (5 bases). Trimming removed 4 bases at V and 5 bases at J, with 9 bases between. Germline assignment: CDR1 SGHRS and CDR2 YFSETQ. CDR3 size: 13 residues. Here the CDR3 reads CASSLSATGELFF. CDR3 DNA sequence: TGCGCCAGCAGCCTTAGCGCGACCGGGGAGCTGTTTTTT.

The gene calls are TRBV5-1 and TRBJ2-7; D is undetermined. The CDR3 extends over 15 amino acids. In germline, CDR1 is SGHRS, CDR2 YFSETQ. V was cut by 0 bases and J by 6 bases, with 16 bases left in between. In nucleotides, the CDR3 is TGCGCCAGCAGCTTGGATTTGGGCAGGCGTGCCGAGCAGTACTTC. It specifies CASSLDLGRRAEQYF.

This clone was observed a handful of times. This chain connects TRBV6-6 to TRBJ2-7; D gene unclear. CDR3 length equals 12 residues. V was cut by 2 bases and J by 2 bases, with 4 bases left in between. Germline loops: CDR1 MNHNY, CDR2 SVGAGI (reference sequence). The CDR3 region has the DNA TGTGCCAGCAGTTACGTAGCCTACGAGCAGTACTTC. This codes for CASSYVAYEQYF.

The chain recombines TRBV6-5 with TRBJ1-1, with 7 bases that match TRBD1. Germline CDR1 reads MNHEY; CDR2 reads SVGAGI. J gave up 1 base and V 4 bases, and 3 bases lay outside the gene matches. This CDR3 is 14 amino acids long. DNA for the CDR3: TGTGCCAGCAGTTCCCGGGACAGGAACACTGAAGCTTTCTTT. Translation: CASSSRDRNTEAFF.

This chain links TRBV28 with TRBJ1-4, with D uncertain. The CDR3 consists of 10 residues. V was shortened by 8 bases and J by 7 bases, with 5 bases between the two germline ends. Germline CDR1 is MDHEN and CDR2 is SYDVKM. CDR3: CASESEKLFF. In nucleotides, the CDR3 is TGTGCCAGCGAGTCTGAAAAACTGTTTTTT. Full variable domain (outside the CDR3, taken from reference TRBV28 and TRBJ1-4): DVKVTQSSRYLVKRTGEKVFLECVQDMDHENMFWYRQDPGLGLRLIYFSYDVKMKEKGDIPEGYSVSREKKERFSLILESASTNQTSMYLCASESEKLFFGSGTQLSVL.

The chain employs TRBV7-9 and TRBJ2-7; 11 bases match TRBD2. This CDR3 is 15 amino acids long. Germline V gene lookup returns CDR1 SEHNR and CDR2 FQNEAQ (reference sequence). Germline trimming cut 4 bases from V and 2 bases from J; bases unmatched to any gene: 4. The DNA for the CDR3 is TGTGCCAGCAGCTCGGGACTAGCGGCCCCCTACGAGCAGTACTTC. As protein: CASSSGLAAPYEQYF.

DNA for the CDR3: TGCGCCAGCAGCGGGACAGGGCTTGCAACTAATGAAAAACTGTTTTTT. This encodes CASSGTGLATNEKLFF. The gene calls are TRBV5-1 and TRBJ1-4, with 9 bases aligning to TRBD1. The CDR3 sequence is 16 residues long. Germline trimming cut 4 bases from V and 0 bases from J; bases unmatched to any gene: 4. In germline, CDR1 is SGHRS, CDR2 YFSETQ.

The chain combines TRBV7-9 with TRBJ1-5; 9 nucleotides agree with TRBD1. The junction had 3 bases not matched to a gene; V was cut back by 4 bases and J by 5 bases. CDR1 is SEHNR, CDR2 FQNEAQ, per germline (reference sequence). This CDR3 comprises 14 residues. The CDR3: CASSSRDRDQPQHF. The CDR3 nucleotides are TGTGCCAGCAGCTCGAGGGACAGGGATCAGCCCCAGCATTTT.

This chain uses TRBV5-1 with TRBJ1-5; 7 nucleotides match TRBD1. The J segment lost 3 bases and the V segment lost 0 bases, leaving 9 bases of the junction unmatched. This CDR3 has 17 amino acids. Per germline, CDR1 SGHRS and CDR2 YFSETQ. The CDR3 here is CASSLVPTDRSNQPQHF. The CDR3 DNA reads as TGCGCCAGCAGCTTGGTCCCAACGGACAGGTCCAATCAGCCCCAGCATTTT.

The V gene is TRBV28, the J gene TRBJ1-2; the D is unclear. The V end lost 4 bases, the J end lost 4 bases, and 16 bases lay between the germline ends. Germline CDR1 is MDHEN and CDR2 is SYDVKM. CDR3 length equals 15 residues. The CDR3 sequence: CASSSGHGRGYGYTF. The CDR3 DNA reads TGTGCCAGCAGTTCGGGCCACGGGCGGGGCTATGGCTACACCTTC.

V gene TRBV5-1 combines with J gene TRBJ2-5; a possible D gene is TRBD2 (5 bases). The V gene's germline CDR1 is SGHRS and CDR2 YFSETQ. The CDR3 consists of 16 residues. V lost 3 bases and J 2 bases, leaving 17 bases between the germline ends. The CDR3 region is CASSWLVGVDQETQYF. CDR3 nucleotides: TGCGCCAGCAGCTGGCTAGTGGGAGTAGATCAAGAGACCCAGTACTTC.

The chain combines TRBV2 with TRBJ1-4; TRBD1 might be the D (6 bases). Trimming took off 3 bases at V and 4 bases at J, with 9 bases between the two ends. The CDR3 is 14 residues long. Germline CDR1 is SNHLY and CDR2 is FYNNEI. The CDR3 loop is CASSDTGINEKLFF. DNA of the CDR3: TGTGCCAGCAGTGATACAGGGATTAATGAAAAACTGTTTTTT.

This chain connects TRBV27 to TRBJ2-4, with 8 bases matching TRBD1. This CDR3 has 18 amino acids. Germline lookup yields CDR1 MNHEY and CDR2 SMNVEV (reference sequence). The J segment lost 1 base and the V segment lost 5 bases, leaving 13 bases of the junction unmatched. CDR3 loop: CASSRDRNLRLAKNIQYF. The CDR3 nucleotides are TGTGCCAGCAGTCGGGACAGGAATCTCCGTCTTGCCAAAAACATTCAGTACTTC.

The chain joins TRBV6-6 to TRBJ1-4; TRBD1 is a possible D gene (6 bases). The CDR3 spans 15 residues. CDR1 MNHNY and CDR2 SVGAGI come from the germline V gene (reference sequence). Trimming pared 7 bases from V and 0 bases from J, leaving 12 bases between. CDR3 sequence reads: CASTRGGATNEKLFF. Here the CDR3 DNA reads TGTGCCAGCACCAGGGGAGGGGCAACTAATGAAAAACTGTTTTTT.

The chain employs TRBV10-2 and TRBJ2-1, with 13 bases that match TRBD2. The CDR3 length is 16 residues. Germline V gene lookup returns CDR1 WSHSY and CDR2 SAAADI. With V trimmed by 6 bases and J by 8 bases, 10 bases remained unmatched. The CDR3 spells CASRTSGGALIYEQFF. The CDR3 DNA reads TGCGCCAGCAGAACTAGCGGGGGGGCCCTTATCTATGAGCAGTTCTTC.

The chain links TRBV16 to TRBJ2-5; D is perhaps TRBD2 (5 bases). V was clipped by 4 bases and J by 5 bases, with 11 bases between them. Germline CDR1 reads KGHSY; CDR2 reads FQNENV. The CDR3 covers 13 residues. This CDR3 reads CASSPPGSETQYF. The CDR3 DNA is TGTGCCAGCAGCCCACCGGGATCCGAGACCCAGTACTTC. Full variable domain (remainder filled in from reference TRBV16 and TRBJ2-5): GEEVAQTPKHLVRGEGQKAKLYCAPIKGHSYVFWYQQVLKNEFKFLISFQNENVFDETGMPKERFSAKCLPNSPCSLEIQATKLEDSAVYFCASSPPGSETQYFGPGTRLLVL.

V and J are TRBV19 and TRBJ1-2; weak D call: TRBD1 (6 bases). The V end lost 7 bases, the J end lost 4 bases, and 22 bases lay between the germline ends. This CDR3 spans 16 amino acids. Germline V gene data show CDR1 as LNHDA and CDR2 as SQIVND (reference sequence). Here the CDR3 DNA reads TGTGCCAGTAACCGAGGGCCACAGGGAACAATCTATGGCTACACCTTC. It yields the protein CASNRGPQGTIYGYTF.

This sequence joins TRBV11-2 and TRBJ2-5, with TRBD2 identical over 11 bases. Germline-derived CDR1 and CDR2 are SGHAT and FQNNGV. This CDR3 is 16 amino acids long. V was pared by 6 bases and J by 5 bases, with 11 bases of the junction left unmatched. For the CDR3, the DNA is TGTGCCAGCAGACGTAGCCCTAGCGGGGGGCGTGAGACCCAGTACTTC. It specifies CASRRSPSGGRETQYF.

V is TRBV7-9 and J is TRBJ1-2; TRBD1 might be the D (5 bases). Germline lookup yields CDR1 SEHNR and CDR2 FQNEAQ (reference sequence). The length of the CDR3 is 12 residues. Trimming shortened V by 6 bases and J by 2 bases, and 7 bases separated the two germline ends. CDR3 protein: CASRQENYGYTF. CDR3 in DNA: TGTGCCAGCAGACAGGAAAACTATGGCTACACCTTC. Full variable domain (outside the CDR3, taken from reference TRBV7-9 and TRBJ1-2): DTGVSQNPRHKITKRGQNVTFRCDPISEHNRLYWYRQTLGQGPEFLTYFQNEAQLEKSRLLSDRFSAERPKGSFSTLEIQRTEQGDSAMYLCASRQENYGYTFGSGTRLTVV.

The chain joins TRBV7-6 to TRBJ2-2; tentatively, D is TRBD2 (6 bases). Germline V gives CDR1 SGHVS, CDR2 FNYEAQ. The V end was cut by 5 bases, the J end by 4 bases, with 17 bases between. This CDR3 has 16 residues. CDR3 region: CASSPTGTPGTGELFF. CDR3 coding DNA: TGTGCCAGCAGCCCTACCGGGACTCCCGGCACCGGGGAGCTGTTTTTT.

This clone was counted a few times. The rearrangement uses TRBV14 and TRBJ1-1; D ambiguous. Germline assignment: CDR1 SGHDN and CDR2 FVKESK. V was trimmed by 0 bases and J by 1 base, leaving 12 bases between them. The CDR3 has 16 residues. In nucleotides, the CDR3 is TGTGCCAGCAGCCAAGACGTGGGCAGGCGGAACACTGAAGCTTTCTTT. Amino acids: CASSQDVGRRNTEAFF.